This paragraph reports one T cell receptor (beta chain). These data come from a study of blood T cell repertoires in COVID-19. In the study overall: Samples came from the United States, Italy and Spain, spanning acute and convalescent COVID-19.

Trimming stripped 1 base from V and 4 bases from J, with 13 bases between. CDR3 length: 15 residues. The germline CDR1 and CDR2 sequences are KGHSH and LQKENI. Cohort allocation depended upon clinical history that participants reported. Assay used: immunoSEQ multiplex PCR; TCRdb lists only in-frame clones, some missing. The repertoire has approximately 150,000 clones, 80% to 90% of them found once; the top ten carry roughly 15%. Sequenced input: PBMCs or T cells enriched from blood (not recorded which). The rearrangement joins TRBV18 to TRBJ1-2; no definite D call. The clonotype comes from a man over 45 who had recovered from COVID-19. The DNA of the CDR3 is TGTGCCAGCTCACCACTCAGAGAGACACGCTATGGCTACACCTTC. Its protein product is CASSPLRETRYGYTF.